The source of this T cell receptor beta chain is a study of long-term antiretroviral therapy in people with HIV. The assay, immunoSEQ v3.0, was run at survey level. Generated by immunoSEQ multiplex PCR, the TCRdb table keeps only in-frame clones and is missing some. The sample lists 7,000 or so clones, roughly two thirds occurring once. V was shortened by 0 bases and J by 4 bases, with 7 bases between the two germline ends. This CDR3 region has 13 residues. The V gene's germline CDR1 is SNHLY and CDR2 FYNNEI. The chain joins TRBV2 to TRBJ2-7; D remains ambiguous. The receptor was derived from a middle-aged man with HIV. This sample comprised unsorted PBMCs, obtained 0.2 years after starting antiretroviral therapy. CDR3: CASSEAGDYEQYF. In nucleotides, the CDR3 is TGTGCCAGCAGTGAAGCCGGAGATTACGAGCAGTACTTC.